This T cell receptor (beta chain) appears in the sequencing data of a study of glioma-infiltrating T cells after dendritic cell vaccination. Overall study: The vaccine used monocyte-derived dendritic cells pulsed overnight with autologous tumor lysate.

Primers: 60 V beta forward and 13 J beta reverse. Some clones are missing from TCRdb's copy, which holds only in-frame ones; the method was immunoSEQ multiplex PCR. This table holds tens of thousands of clones, around 80% found once. The clonotype comes from a human donor with glioblastoma. The sample here was blood, taken before dendritic cell vaccination.

The CDR3 reads CASSLNSGTYNEQFF. CDR3 DNA: TGTGCCAGCAGCTTAAATAGCGGGACCTACAATGAGCAGTTCTTC. This rearrangement joins TRBV7-2 to TRBJ2-1; 8 bases fit TRBD2. This CDR3 has 15 residues. The J segment lost 2 bases and the V segment lost 2 bases, leaving 2 bases of the junction unmatched. CDR1 SGHTA and CDR2 FQGNSA come from the germline V gene.